This T cell receptor beta chain is drawn from a study of molecular identifiers for immune sequencing clone quantification. Study as a whole: Replicate RNA from roughly 21,000 or 96,000 naive CD8 T cells formed five aliquots; four were sequenced.

Previously described methods and listed TCR primers were employed for the bulk TCR libraries. TCRdb reprocessed the PCR reads with MiXCR, giving one entry per CDR3 protein. The sample includes approximately 680,000 distinct CDR3 sequences, 25% of them seen just once. Whole-study results and caveats: Clones above 20 RNA copies contained over 97% of effector molecules but under 1% of naive ones. Spiked Jurkat TCR RNA originating from one cell could reportedly be identified amid more than 800,000 naive cells.

This clonotype was seen at least ten times. Its antigen is not identified. The TCR comes from a human donor in good health. Some libraries in this study had Jurkat cell RNA spiked in. The sample consisted of naive CD8+ T cells from blood, with Jurkat cell RNA spiked in. Documented subset: FACS-sorted CD8+CD4-CCR7+CD45RA+ naive T cells.

CDR3 region: CASSSIGGGTEAFF. CDR3 coding DNA: TGTGCCAGCAGTTCGATAGGTGGGGGTACTGAAGCTTTCTTT. The chain joins TRBV6-2 or TRBV6-3 to TRBJ1-1; D perhaps matches TRBD1 (5 bases). Per the germline V gene, CDR1 is MNHEY and CDR2 is SVGEGT. V shed 4 bases and J shed 5 bases, with 14 bases lying between them. The CDR3 totals 14 residues.